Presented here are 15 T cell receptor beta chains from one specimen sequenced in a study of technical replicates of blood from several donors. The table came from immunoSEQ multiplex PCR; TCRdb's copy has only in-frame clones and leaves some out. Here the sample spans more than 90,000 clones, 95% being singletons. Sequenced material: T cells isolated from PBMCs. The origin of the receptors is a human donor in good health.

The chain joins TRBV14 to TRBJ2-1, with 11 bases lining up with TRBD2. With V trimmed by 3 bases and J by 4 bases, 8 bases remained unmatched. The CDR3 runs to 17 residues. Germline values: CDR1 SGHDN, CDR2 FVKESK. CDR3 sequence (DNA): TGTGCCAGCAGCCAGGAACTAGCGGGGGACAATTACAATGAGCAGTTCTTC. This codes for CASSQELAGDNYNEQFF.

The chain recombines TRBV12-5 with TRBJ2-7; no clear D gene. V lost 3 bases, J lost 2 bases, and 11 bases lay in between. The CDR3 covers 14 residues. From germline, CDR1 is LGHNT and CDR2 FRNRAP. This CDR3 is CASGLTSRPYEQYF. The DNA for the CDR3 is TGTGCTAGTGGTTTAACTTCGAGGCCCTACGAGCAGTACTTC.

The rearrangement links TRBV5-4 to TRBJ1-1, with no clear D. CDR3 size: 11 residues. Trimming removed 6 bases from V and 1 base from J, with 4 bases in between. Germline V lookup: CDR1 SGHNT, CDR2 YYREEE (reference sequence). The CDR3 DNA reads TGTGCCAGCATAGAGAACACTGAAGCTTTCTTT. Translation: CASIENTEAFF.

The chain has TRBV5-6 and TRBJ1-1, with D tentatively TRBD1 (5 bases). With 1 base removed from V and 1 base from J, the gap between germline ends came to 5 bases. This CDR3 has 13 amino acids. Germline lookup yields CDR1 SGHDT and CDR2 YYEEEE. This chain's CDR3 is CASSLRGNTEAFF. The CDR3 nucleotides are TGTGCCAGCAGCTTGAGGGGGAACACTGAAGCTTTCTTT.

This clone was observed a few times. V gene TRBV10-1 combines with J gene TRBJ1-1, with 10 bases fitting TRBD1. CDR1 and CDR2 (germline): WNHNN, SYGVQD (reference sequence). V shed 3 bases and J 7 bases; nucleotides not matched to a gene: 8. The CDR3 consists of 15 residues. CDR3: CASSDPGQGTNEAFF. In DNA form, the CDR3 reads TGCGCCAGCAGTGATCCGGGACAGGGGACTAATGAAGCTTTCTTT.

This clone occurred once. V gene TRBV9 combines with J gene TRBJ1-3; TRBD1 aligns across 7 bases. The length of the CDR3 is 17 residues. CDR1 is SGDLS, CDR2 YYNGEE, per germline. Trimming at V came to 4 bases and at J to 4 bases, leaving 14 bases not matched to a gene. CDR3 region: CASSRTPARQGGNTIYF. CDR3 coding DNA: TGTGCCAGCAGCCGCACCCCAGCTAGACAGGGAGGAAACACCATATATTTT.

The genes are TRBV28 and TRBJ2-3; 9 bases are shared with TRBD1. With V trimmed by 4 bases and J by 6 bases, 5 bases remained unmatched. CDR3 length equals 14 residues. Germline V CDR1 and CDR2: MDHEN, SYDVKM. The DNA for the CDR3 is TGTGCCAGCAGTTCGGGACAGGGTCCGGATACGCAGTATTTT. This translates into CASSSGQGPDTQYF.

This CDR3 reads CASSSRLAENNEQFF. Written as DNA, the CDR3 is TGCGCCAGCAGCTCCCGGCTAGCGGAGAACAATGAGCAGTTCTTC. The V call is TRBV5-1, the J call TRBJ2-1, with 7 bases matching TRBD2. Trimming at V came to 3 bases and at J to 5 bases, leaving 8 bases not matched to a gene. Per the germline V gene, CDR1 is SGHRS and CDR2 is YFSETQ. CDR3 length: 15 residues.

The CDR3 DNA is TGTGCCAGCAGTCCCGGATGGGGGAGGGCCTTTAATAAGCAGTTCTTC. As protein: CASSPGWGRAFNKQFF. V usage is TRBV6-4 and J usage is TRBJ2-1; 7 bases align to TRBD2. The CDR3 loop spans 16 amino acids. V dropped 5 bases and J dropped 11; count of bases not matched to a gene: 18. The germline V gene encodes CDR1 MRHNA and CDR2 SNTAGT.

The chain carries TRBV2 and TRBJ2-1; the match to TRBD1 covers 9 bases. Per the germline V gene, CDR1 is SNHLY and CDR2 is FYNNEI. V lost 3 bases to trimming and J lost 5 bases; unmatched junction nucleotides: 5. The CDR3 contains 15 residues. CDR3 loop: CASSDGQGINNEQFF. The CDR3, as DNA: TGTGCCAGCAGTGATGGACAGGGGATCAACAATGAGCAGTTCTTC.

This chain's CDR3 is CASSQESGNYGYTF. In DNA, the CDR3 is TGTGCCAGCAGCCAAGAGTCAGGGAACTATGGCTACACCTTC. This chain uses TRBV4-2 with TRBJ1-2; D possibly corresponds to TRBD1 (5 bases). CDR1 and CDR2 (germline): LGHNA, YNFKEQ. The V end lost 0 bases, the J end lost 2 bases, and 7 bases lay between the germline ends. CDR3 length: 14 residues.

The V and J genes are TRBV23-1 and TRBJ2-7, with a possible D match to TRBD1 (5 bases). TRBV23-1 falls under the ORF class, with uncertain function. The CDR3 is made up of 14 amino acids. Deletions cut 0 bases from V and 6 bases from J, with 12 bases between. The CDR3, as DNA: TGCGCCAGCAGTCAATCGTGGCCAGGGCGCGAGCAGTACTTC. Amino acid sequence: CASSQSWPGREQYF.

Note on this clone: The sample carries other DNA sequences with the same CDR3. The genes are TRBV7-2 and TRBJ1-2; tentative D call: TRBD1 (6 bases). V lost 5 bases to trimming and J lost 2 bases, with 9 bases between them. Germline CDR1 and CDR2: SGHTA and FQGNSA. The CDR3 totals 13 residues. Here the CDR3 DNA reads TGTGCCAGCAGCCCTGACAGGAACTATGGCTACACCTTC. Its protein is CASSPDRNYGYTF.

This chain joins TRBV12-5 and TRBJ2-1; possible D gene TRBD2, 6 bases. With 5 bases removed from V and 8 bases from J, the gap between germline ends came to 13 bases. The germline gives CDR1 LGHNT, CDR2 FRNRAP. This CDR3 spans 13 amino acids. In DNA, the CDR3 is TGTGCTAGTGGTCAGGGACTCCTTGATGAGCAGTTCTTC. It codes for CASGQGLLDEQFF.

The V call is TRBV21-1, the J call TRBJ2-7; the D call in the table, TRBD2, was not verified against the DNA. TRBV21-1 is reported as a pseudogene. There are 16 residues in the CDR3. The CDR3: CASSKVGTSGKYEQYF. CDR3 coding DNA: TGTGCCAGCAGCAAAGTAGGGACTAGCGGGAAATACGAGCAGTACTTC.